A single sample is the source of the 27 T cell receptor beta chains below, sequenced in a study of cytomegalovirus exposure and HLA in healthy donors. This PCR relied on a set of 60 Vbeta primers and 13 Jbeta primers. Sequencing used immunoSEQ multiplex PCR; TCRdb keeps in-frame clones, though not all of them. The sample carries 120,000 or so clones, 81% recorded once. Sequences were obtained from PBMCs. These receptors all stem from a man younger than 35 in good health and CMV-seropositive.

The J gene is TRBJ2-7, the V gene TRBV4-3; D uncertain. The CDR3 spans 14 residues. Deletions cut 1 base from V and 3 bases from J, with 10 bases between. CDR1 and CDR2 (germline): LGHNA, YSLEER. The CDR3 reads CASSQAHSFYEQYF. The CDR3 region has the DNA TGCGCCAGCAGCCAAGCGCACAGCTTCTACGAGCAGTACTTC.

The chain recombines TRBV5-1 with TRBJ2-1, with 12 bases identical to TRBD2. The CDR3 is made up of 15 amino acids. The junction had 2 bases not matched to a gene; V was cut back by 3 bases and J by 4 bases. Looked up from germline, CDR1 is SGHRS and CDR2 is YFSETQ. The CDR3 DNA reads as TGCGCCAGCAGCTGGGGGACTAGCGGGTACAATGAGCAGTTCTTC. As protein: CASSWGTSGYNEQFF.

This chain joins TRBV30 and TRBJ1-1, with TRBD1 as a possible D gene (5 bases). The CDR3 totals 12 residues. Germline loops: CDR1 GTSNPN, CDR2 SVGIG (reference sequence). V was cut by 7 bases and J by 3 bases, with 12 bases left in between. This CDR3 is CALGPGDTEAFF. CDR3 nucleotides: TGTGCCTTGGGACCGGGGGACACTGAAGCTTTCTTT.

There are a few counts of this clone. This sequence joins TRBV7-9 and TRBJ1-1, with a weak D call TRBD1 (5 bases). Trimming pared 1 base from V and 0 bases from J, leaving 6 bases between. Germline V gene data show CDR1 as SEHNR and CDR2 as FQNEAQ (reference sequence). This CDR3 contains 14 residues. Here the CDR3 reads CASSLGQLNTEAFF. CDR3 coding DNA: TGTGCCAGCAGCTTAGGACAGCTGAACACTGAAGCTTTCTTT.

The rearrangement uses TRBV5-6 and TRBJ2-7; TRBD1 matches at 7 bases. The germline V gene encodes CDR1 SGHDT and CDR2 YYEEEE. V dropped 5 bases and J dropped 4; count of bases not matched to a gene: 6. The CDR3 is 13 amino acids. The CDR3 nucleotides are TGTGCCAGCAGACGACAGGGTTTTTACGAGCAGTACTTC. Translating it yields CASRRQGFYEQYF.

The rearrangement joins TRBV5-1 to TRBJ1-2, with unresolved D. Trimming shortened V by 0 bases and J by 2 bases, and 14 bases separated the two germline ends. The CDR3 runs 16 residues. Germline V lookup: CDR1 SGHRS, CDR2 YFSETQ. The chain's CDR3 is CASSLAEERANYGYTF. In DNA form, the CDR3 reads TGCGCCAGCAGCTTGGCCGAGGAGCGGGCCAACTATGGCTACACCTTC.

This CDR3 reads CATSRDYAVTYNEQFF. The DNA for the CDR3 is TGTGCCACCAGCAGAGATTATGCGGTCACCTACAATGAGCAGTTCTTC. The chain has TRBV15 and TRBJ2-1; no definite D call. Germline V gene sequence: CDR1 LNHNV, CDR2 YYDKDF (reference sequence). The CDR3 is made up of 16 amino acids. The V end lost 0 bases, the J end lost 2 bases, and 11 bases lay between the germline ends. Combining the CDR3 with reference TRBV15 and TRBJ2-1 gives the whole variable domain DAMVIQNPRYQVTQFGKPVTLSCSQTLNHNVMYWYQQKSSQAPKLLFHYYDKDFNNEADTPDNFQSRRPNTSFCFLDIRSPGLGDTAMYLCATSRDYAVTYNEQFFGPGTRLTVL.

In this sample, this clone turned up a few times. The V call is TRBV10-3, the J call TRBJ2-3; D not resolved. V lost 7 bases and J lost 1, with 12 bases in between. The CDR3 runs to 14 residues. Germline assignment: CDR1 ENHRY and CDR2 SYGVKD. The DNA of the CDR3 is TGTGCCATCACCGGAGAGTTCGGCACAGATACGCAGTATTTT. Translated, it gives CAITGEFGTDTQYF.

The V gene is TRBV30, the J gene TRBJ2-1, with TRBD2 matching 9 bases. This CDR3 has 12 amino acids. Germline V gene data show CDR1 as GTSNPN and CDR2 as SVGIG (reference sequence). Trimming removed 4 bases from V and 14 bases from J; junction bases left unmatched: 9. The CDR3 DNA reads TGTGCCTGGAAGGCGGGGGGGGCCGTGGAGTTCTTC. It is translated as CAWKAGGAVEFF.

The V and J genes are TRBV27 and TRBJ1-1, with 8 nucleotides matching TRBD1. Germline V gene sequence: CDR1 MNHEY, CDR2 SMNVEV (reference sequence). CDR3 size: 14 residues. The junction had 5 bases not matched to a gene; V was cut back by 4 bases and J by 4 bases. This CDR3 reads CASSSGGVGTEAFF. DNA of the CDR3: TGTGCCAGCAGTTCAGGGGGCGTCGGCACTGAAGCTTTCTTT.

The table lists this clone with a few counts. The rearrangement links TRBV11-2 to TRBJ1-4; possibly TRBD1 for D (6 bases). Germline CDR1 and CDR2: SGHAT and FQNNGV. Trimming took off 3 bases at V and 5 bases at J, with 10 bases between the two ends. The CDR3 is made up of 14 amino acids. CDR3 in amino acids: CASSLDSLNEKLFF. The DNA of the CDR3 is TGTGCCAGCAGCTTGGACAGCTTAAATGAAAAACTGTTTTTT. The entire variable domain, with the rest obtained from reference TRBV11-2 and TRBJ1-4, is as follows: EAGVAQSPRYKIIEKRQSVAFWCNPISGHATLYWYQQILGQGPKLLIQFQNNGVVDDSQLPKDRFSAERLKGVDSTLKIQPAKLEDSAVYLCASSLDSLNEKLFFGSGTQLSVL.

CDR3 nucleotides: TGTGCCAGCAGTTTGACAGGGACTTCTATCACAGATACGCAGTATTTT. It specifies CASSLTGTSITDTQYF. The chain recombines TRBV25-1 with TRBJ2-3; maybe TRBD1 (7 bases). V was trimmed by 5 bases and J by 2 bases, leaving 17 bases between them. This CDR3 region has 16 residues. CDR1 is MGHDK and CDR2 is SYGVNS in the germline V gene.

V gene TRBV27 combines with J gene TRBJ1-2; D gene ambiguous. V was pared by 3 bases and J by 0 bases, with 5 bases between. Germline lookup yields CDR1 MNHEY and CDR2 SMNVEV (reference sequence). The CDR3 covers 13 residues. The CDR3 DNA follows: TGTGCCAGCAGTTTCGGGGCTAACTATGGCTACACCTTC. Translated: CASSFGANYGYTF.

The rearrangement links TRBV30 to TRBJ1-3, with D hard to call. CDR1 GTSNPN and CDR2 SVGIG come from the germline V gene (reference sequence). The CDR3 spans 14 residues. V dropped 0 bases and J dropped 0 bases, with 6 bases sitting between them. The CDR3 DNA reads TGTGCCTGGAGTGTGTCCTACTCTGGAAACACCATATATTTT. Translating it yields CAWSVSYSGNTIYF.

The rearrangement uses TRBV13 and TRBJ2-1; weak D call: TRBD2 (6 bases). This CDR3 is built from 16 residues. V was clipped by 3 bases and J by 7 bases, with 19 bases between them. The V gene's germline CDR1 is PRHDT and CDR2 FYEKMQ (reference sequence). The CDR3 coding sequence is TGTGCCAGCAGCTTCTCTAGCGTCGGCCCCCTGAATGAGCAGTTCTTC. Translated, it gives CASSFSSVGPLNEQFF. Full variable domain (missing parts from reference TRBV13 and TRBJ2-1): AAGVIQSPRHLIKEKRETATLKCYPIPRHDTVYWYQQGPGQDPQFLISFYEKMQSDKGSIPDRFSAQQFSDYHSELNMSSLELGDSALYFCASSFSSVGPLNEQFFGPGTRLTVL.

This sequence joins TRBV9 and TRBJ1-6; D is unclear. Trimming shortened V by 3 bases and J by 7 bases, and 5 bases separated the two germline ends. The germline CDR1 and CDR2 sequences are SGDLS and YYNGEE. The CDR3 consists of 12 residues. The CDR3 nucleotides are TGTGCCAGCAGCGGTGAGAATTCACCCCTCCACTTT. It specifies CASSGENSPLHF.

This clone was seen a handful of times. The chain employs TRBV10-1 and TRBJ2-1; TRBD2 agrees at 9 bases. The V gene's germline CDR1 is WNHNN and CDR2 SYGVQD (reference sequence). Losses at the gene ends were 3 bases for V and 2 bases for J; bases not matched to a gene: 5. The CDR3 has 16 amino acids. This chain's CDR3 is CASSDPRTSAYNEQFF. In nucleotides, the CDR3 is TGCGCCAGCAGTGACCCGAGGACTAGCGCCTACAATGAGCAGTTCTTC.

The chain uses TRBV7-9 and TRBJ2-2; D is undetermined. Germline CDR1 SEHNR, CDR2 FQNEAQ (reference sequence). The CDR3 is 15 amino acids. V shed 5 bases and J shed 7 bases, with 17 bases lying between them. CDR3 DNA: TGTGCCAGCAGCCTAAATGCGCCCCAGGTCGGGGAGCTGTTTTTT. Encoded protein: CASSLNAPQVGELFF. Full variable domain (remainder filled in from reference TRBV7-9 and TRBJ2-2): DTGVSQNPRHKITKRGQNVTFRCDPISEHNRLYWYRQTLGQGPEFLTYFQNEAQLEKSRLLSDRFSAERPKGSFSTLEIQRTEQGDSAMYLCASSLNAPQVGELFFGEGSRLTVL.

The J gene is TRBJ2-2, the V gene TRBV7-9; 9 bases are a match to TRBD1. Germline-derived CDR1 and CDR2 are SEHNR and FQNEAQ (reference sequence). The CDR3 is 16 amino acids. V was clipped by 2 bases and J by 2 bases; unmatched bases: 3. CDR3 protein: CASSLRGQGNTGELFF. In nucleotides, the CDR3 is TGTGCCAGCAGCTTACGGGGACAGGGCAACACCGGGGAGCTGTTTTTT. Full variable domain (outside the CDR3, taken from reference TRBV7-9 and TRBJ2-2): DTGVSQNPRHKITKRGQNVTFRCDPISEHNRLYWYRQTLGQGPEFLTYFQNEAQLEKSRLLSDRFSAERPKGSFSTLEIQRTEQGDSAMYLCASSLRGQGNTGELFFGEGSRLTVL.

This rearrangement joins TRBV29-1 to TRBJ2-4; D is unresolved. Germline V CDR1 and CDR2: SQVTM, ANQGSEA. Trimming removed 0 bases from V and 7 bases from J, with 7 bases in between. This CDR3 is built from 12 residues. CDR3 region: CSVEEFQNIQYF. The DNA for the CDR3 is TGCAGCGTTGAAGAGTTCCAGAACATTCAGTACTTC.

V is TRBV11-2 and J is TRBJ2-3, with 9 bases fitting TRBD2. CDR1 SGHAT and CDR2 FQNNGV come from the germline V gene. This CDR3 comprises 15 residues. With 1 base clipped from V and 3 bases from J, the junction kept 2 bases outside the gene matches. The CDR3 loop is CASSLVSGGTDTQYF. The DNA for the CDR3 is TGTGCCAGCAGCTTAGTTAGCGGGGGTACAGATACGCAGTATTTT.

The chain employs TRBV9 and TRBJ2-2; TRBD1 might be the D (7 bases). The germline gives CDR1 SGDLS, CDR2 YYNGEE. CDR3 length equals 15 residues. V was clipped by 0 bases and J by 8 bases, with 14 bases between them. The CDR3 bases are TGTGCCAGCAGCGTAGCTTCACAGGGGACTGGGGAGCTGTTTTTT. Residues: CASSVASQGTGELFF.

The V gene is TRBV7-2, the J gene TRBJ2-3; a possible D gene is TRBD2 (5 bases). V was shortened by 0 bases and J by 5 bases, with 12 bases between the two germline ends. Germline CDR1 is SGHTA and CDR2 is FQGNSA. The length of the CDR3 is 15 residues. The CDR3 coding sequence is TGTGCCAGCAGCTTAGCACCCGACTATGGAGATACGCAGTATTTT. Translation gives CASSLAPDYGDTQYF.

The chain links TRBV4-1 to TRBJ2-7; 9 nucleotides align to TRBD1. This CDR3 has 16 amino acids. CDR1 MGHRA and CDR2 YSYEKL come from the germline V gene. After removal of 3 bases from V and 4 bases from J, the junction contained 10 bases not matched to a gene. The CDR3 here is CASSHKQGAISYEQYF. The CDR3 DNA follows: TGCGCCAGCAGCCATAAACAGGGGGCTATCTCATACGAGCAGTACTTC.

This clone was counted between two and nine times. The chain is built from TRBV29-1 and TRBJ2-7; TRBD1 agrees at 8 bases. The CDR3 extends over 16 amino acids. Per germline, CDR1 SQVTM and CDR2 ANQGSEA. V shed 4 bases, J shed 3 bases, and the junction held 14 bases outside the gene matches. CDR3 in amino acids: CSVAGALGQEYYEQYF. As DNA, the CDR3 is TGCAGCGTTGCTGGGGCCCTGGGACAGGAGTACTACGAGCAGTACTTC.

The chain recombines TRBV5-8 with TRBJ2-3, with D possibly TRBD1 on 6 matching bases. The CDR3 has 15 residues. Trimming shortened V by 4 bases and J by 2 bases, and 14 bases separated the two germline ends. Germline CDR1 is SGHTS and CDR2 is YDEGEE. In DNA, the CDR3 is TGTGCCAGCAGCGTCAGGGGAATAGTCACAGATACGCAGTATTTT. Its translation: CASSVRGIVTDTQYF.

The chain is built from TRBV13 and TRBJ1-2; TRBD1 is a possible D gene (5 bases). CDR1 is PRHDT and CDR2 is FYEKMQ in the germline V gene (reference sequence). With 0 bases removed from V and 4 bases from J, the gap between germline ends came to 12 bases. CDR3 size: 15 residues. In nucleotides, the CDR3 is TGTGCCAGCAGCTTAGGCCCCCCAGGGTTCTATGGCTACACCTTC. This sequence encodes CASSLGPPGFYGYTF.